Each of the 22 T cell receptor beta chains below was sequenced from the same sample in a study of OX40 agonist ivuxolimab in advanced cancers. TCRdb keeps only in-frame clones here, not all; method: immunoSEQ multiplex PCR. The data hold 57,000 or so clones, with roughly 90% observed a single time. The specimen was CD4+ or CD8+ T cells sorted from blood, collected in a trial of the OX40 agonist ivuxolimab. These receptors came from an adult with an advanced solid tumor such as melanoma, head and neck, liver or kidney cancer.

The V call is TRBV6-1, the J call TRBJ2-7; TRBD2 aligns across 7 bases. This CDR3 region has 16 residues. With V trimmed by 2 bases and J by 5 bases, 12 bases remained unmatched. Germline lookup yields CDR1 MNHNS and CDR2 SASEGT. CDR3 DNA: TGTGCCAGCAGTGAATGGGGTAGGAGGGAGGGCCACGAGCAGTACTTC. It specifies CASSEWGRREGHEQYF.

The chain employs TRBV19 and TRBJ2-7, with 9 bases matching TRBD1. The CDR3 totals 14 residues. With 5 bases clipped from V and 3 bases from J, the junction kept 5 bases outside the gene matches. Germline V gene lookup returns CDR1 LNHDA and CDR2 SQIVND (reference sequence). DNA of the CDR3: TGTGCCAGTAGTGCCAGGGGACAGGGCTACGAGCAGTACTTC. Encoded protein: CASSARGQGYEQYF.

This clone was recorded once. The V call is TRBV5-1, the J call TRBJ2-5; possibly TRBD1 for D (6 bases). CDR3 length equals 13 residues. V was shortened by 4 bases and J by 3 bases, with 10 bases between the two germline ends. CDR1 and CDR2 from the germline V gene are SGHRS and YFSETQ. This CDR3 reads CASSPPGEETQYF. CDR3 nucleotide sequence: TGCGCCAGCAGCCCGCCAGGGGAAGAGACCCAGTACTTC.

The chain recombines TRBV7-9 with TRBJ1-3; TRBD1 agrees at 9 bases. The CDR3 covers 15 residues. Per germline, CDR1 SEHNR and CDR2 FQNEAQ (reference sequence). V shed 5 bases and J 2 bases; nucleotides not matched to a gene: 4. The DNA of the CDR3 is TGTGCCAGCAGCCCGGGACAGGGTCCTGGAAACACCATATATTTT. This translates into CASSPGQGPGNTIYF.

This sequence joins TRBV2 and TRBJ2-3, with 7 bases identical to TRBD2. In germline, CDR1 is SNHLY, CDR2 FYNNEI. CDR3 length: 15 residues. V shed 3 bases, J shed 3 bases, and the junction held 6 bases outside the gene matches. CDR3 in amino acids: CASSEGRGRTDTQYF. The CDR3 bases are TGTGCCAGCAGTGAGGGGAGGGGACGGACAGATACGCAGTATTTT.

This chain links TRBV6-6 with TRBJ2-7; TRBD2 matches at 7 bases. J lost 0 bases, V lost 8 bases, and 10 bases had no gene match. The CDR3 is made up of 15 amino acids. CDR1 is MNHNY and CDR2 is SVGAGI in the germline V gene (reference sequence). Written as DNA, the CDR3 is TGTGCCAGCCATCCATCGCGGGGGACCTCCTACGAGCAGTACTTC. It is translated as CASHPSRGTSYEQYF.

The V gene is TRBV2, the J gene TRBJ2-1, with 7 bases aligning to TRBD2. The CDR3 covers 13 residues. The germline CDR1 and CDR2 sequences are SNHLY and FYNNEI. V lost 4 bases to trimming and J lost 10 bases; unmatched junction nucleotides: 7. The CDR3 DNA reads as TGTGCCAGCAGTGTTTCGCCTAGCGGAGAGCAGTTCTTC. This sequence encodes CASSVSPSGEQFF.

This clone was counted once. This sequence joins TRBV18 and TRBJ2-5; D remains unclear. The germline gives CDR1 KGHSH, CDR2 LQKENI. The V gene lost 3 bases and the J gene lost 4 bases, with 3 bases spanning the gap. CDR3 length: 11 amino acids. Written as DNA, the CDR3 is TGTGCCAGCTCACCCGCAGAGACCCAGTACTTC. It codes for CASSPAETQYF.

The chain has TRBV11-2 and TRBJ2-5; D ambiguous. Trimming removed 2 bases from V and 1 base from J, with 11 bases in between. Looked up from germline, CDR1 is SGHAT and CDR2 is FQNNGV. The length of the CDR3 is 15 residues. The CDR3 nucleotides read TGTGCCAGCAGCTTATCGTCCGGTCTCCAAGAGACCCAGTACTTC. It translates to CASSLSSGLQETQYF.

The chain carries TRBV5-1 and TRBJ1-1; 8 bases fit TRBD1. The CDR3 is made up of 13 amino acids. Germline V gene lookup returns CDR1 SGHRS and CDR2 YFSETQ. V lost 2 bases and J lost 4; bases outside the gene matches: 1. For the CDR3, the DNA is TGCGCCAGCAGCTTACAGGGGGGCACTGAAGCTTTCTTT. It encodes CASSLQGGTEAFF.

The rearrangement uses TRBV18 and TRBJ2-1; perhaps TRBD1 as D (5 bases). The germline CDR1 and CDR2 sequences are KGHSH and LQKENI. V lost 0 bases and J lost 5, with 8 bases in between. This CDR3 contains 14 residues. CDR3 coding DNA: TGTGCCAGCTCACCACCCCAGGGAAACAATGAGCAGTTCTTC. Protein product: CASSPPQGNNEQFF.

V is TRBV30 and J is TRBJ1-1; D unclear. Germline CDR1 GTSNPN, CDR2 SVGIG (reference sequence). The CDR3 length is 14 residues. V lost 0 bases and J lost 1, with 9 bases in between. CDR3 nucleotides: TGTGCCTGGAGTGTAAACAGACCGAACACTGAAGCTTTCTTT. It translates to CAWSVNRPNTEAFF.

The chain uses TRBV29-1 and TRBJ2-3; D not resolved. Per the germline V gene, CDR1 is SQVTM and CDR2 is ANQGSEA. The V gene lost 6 bases and the J gene lost 2 bases, with 6 bases spanning the gap. CDR3 length equals 11 residues. The CDR3 sequence: CSVLHTDTQYF. The CDR3 nucleotides are TGCAGCGTACTACACACAGATACGCAGTATTTT.

The chain employs TRBV4-2 and TRBJ2-5; perhaps TRBD2 as D (5 bases). The CDR3 loop spans 17 amino acids. V lost 6 bases to trimming and J lost 1 base, with 21 bases between them. Germline V gene sequence: CDR1 LGHNA, CDR2 YNFKEQ. The CDR3 is CASSLTHDGGSQETQYF. CDR3 nucleotides: TGTGCCAGCAGTCTAACCCATGACGGCGGGTCCCAAGAGACCCAGTACTTC.

This chain uses TRBV27 with TRBJ1-4; D is unclear. Germline CDR1 and CDR2: MNHEY and SMNVEV (reference sequence). Deletions cut 3 bases from V and 4 bases from J, with 12 bases between. The CDR3 has 15 amino acids. DNA of the CDR3: TGTGCCAGCAGTTTTTATGCCGGAGGTAATGAAAAACTGTTTTTT. Translation gives CASSFYAGGNEKLFF. The full variable domain, in which reference TRBV27 and TRBJ1-4 provide the parts outside the CDR3, is EAQVTQNPRYLITVTGKKLTVTCSQNMNHEYMSWYRQDPGLGLRQIYYSMNVEVTDKGDVPEGYKVSRKEKRNFPLILESPSPNQTSLYFCASSFYAGGNEKLFFGSGTQLSVL.

The CDR3 loop reads CASSLPAGVVTEAFF. The CDR3 region has the DNA TGTGCCAGCTCTCTCCCCGCGGGGGTGGTTACTGAAGCTTTCTTT. V gene TRBV28 combines with J gene TRBJ1-1, with D tentatively TRBD1 (5 bases). Germline CDR1 reads MDHEN; CDR2 reads SYDVKM. V was trimmed by 8 bases and J by 5 bases, leaving 21 bases between them. There are 15 residues in the CDR3.

The V and J genes are TRBV10-2 and TRBJ1-5; TRBD1 matches at 10 bases. Germline values: CDR1 WSHSY, CDR2 SAAADI. The ends lost 4 bases at V and 5 bases at J; junction bases unmatched: 14. The CDR3 length is 18 residues. Written as DNA, the CDR3 is TGCGCCAGCAGTGCTACCGCGGGGGACAGGGGAATCCATCAGCCCCAGCATTTT. Amino acids: CASSATAGDRGIHQPQHF.

The chain carries TRBV2 and TRBJ1-2, with D possibly being TRBD1 (5 bases). V lost 5 bases, J lost 4 bases, and 14 bases lay in between. Germline loops: CDR1 SNHLY, CDR2 FYNNEI. The CDR3 consists of 14 residues. CDR3 sequence (DNA): TGTGCCAGCAGTCTCCAGGGTCCCCTCTATGGCTACACCTTC. This gives the protein CASSLQGPLYGYTF.

V gene TRBV19 combines with J gene TRBJ2-1; D tentatively reads TRBD1 or TRBD2 (6 bases each). The V and J ends lost 8 bases and 8 bases respectively, with 13 bases between them. In germline, CDR1 is LNHDA, CDR2 SQIVND (reference sequence). This CDR3 contains 12 residues. The CDR3 region has the DNA TGTGCCAGTGGTACGGGGGCGGATGAGCAGTTCTTC. This translates into CASGTGADEQFF.

With respect to this clone: A read error may account for a junction end that differs from germline. This rearrangement joins TRBV4-2 to TRBJ1-5; D might be TRBD1 (5 bases). This CDR3 has 13 amino acids. Per the germline V gene, CDR1 is LGHNA and CDR2 is YNFKEQ. CDR3 sequence (DNA): TGTGCCAGCAGCCAAGATTCTGGGGGAGGACCGAAATTT. Its translation: CASSQDSGGGPKF.

This chain joins TRBV6-6 and TRBJ2-4; D may be TRBD2 (5 bases). This CDR3 has 16 residues. Germline-derived CDR1 and CDR2 are MNHNY and SVGAGI (reference sequence). The V end was cut by 5 bases, the J end by 0 bases, with 14 bases between. CDR3 DNA: TGTGCCAGCAGTCCTCCGGGGTCCTTAGCCAAAAACATTCAGTACTTC. Residues: CASSPPGSLAKNIQYF.

Here the CDR3 reads CASSYFGDYGYTF. For the CDR3, the DNA is TGTGCCAGCAGTTACTTCGGGGACTATGGCTACACCTTC. The V call is TRBV6-6, the J call TRBJ1-2; D gene ambiguous. The V gene lost 1 base and the J gene lost 3 bases, with 6 bases spanning the gap. CDR3 size: 13 residues. Germline V gene data show CDR1 as MNHNY and CDR2 as SVGAGI (reference sequence).